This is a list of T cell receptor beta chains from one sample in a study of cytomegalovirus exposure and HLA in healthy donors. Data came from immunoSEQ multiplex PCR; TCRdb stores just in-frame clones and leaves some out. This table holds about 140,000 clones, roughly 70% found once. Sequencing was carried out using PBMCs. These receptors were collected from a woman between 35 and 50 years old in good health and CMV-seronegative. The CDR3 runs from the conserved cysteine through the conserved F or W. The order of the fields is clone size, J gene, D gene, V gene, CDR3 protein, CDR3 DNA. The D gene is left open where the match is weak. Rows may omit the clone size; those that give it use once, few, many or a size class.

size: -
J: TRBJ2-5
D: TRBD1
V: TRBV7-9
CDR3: CASSQWDRGETQYF
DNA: TGTGCCAGCAGCCAGTGGGACAGGGGCGAGACCCAGTACTTC

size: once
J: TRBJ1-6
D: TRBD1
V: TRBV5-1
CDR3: CASSLGQGNSPLHF
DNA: TGCGCCAGCAGCTTGGGACAGGGGAATTCACCCCTCCACTTT

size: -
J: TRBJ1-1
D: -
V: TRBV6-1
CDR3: CASSDLAPEAFF
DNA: TGTGCCAGCAGTGATTTAGCCCCTGAAGCTTTCTTT

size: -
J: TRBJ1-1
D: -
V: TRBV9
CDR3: CASSVAEGRVLGTEAFF
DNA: TGTGCCAGCAGCGTAGCGGAGGGGAGGGTATTAGGGACTGAAGCTTTCTTT

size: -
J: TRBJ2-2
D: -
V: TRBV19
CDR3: CASSIDRGRELFF
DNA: TGTGCCAGTAGTATAGATAGGGGAAGGGAGCTGTTTTTT

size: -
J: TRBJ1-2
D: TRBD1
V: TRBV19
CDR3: CASSRQGSDYTF
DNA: TGTGCCAGTAGTCGACAGGGATCAGACTACACCTTC

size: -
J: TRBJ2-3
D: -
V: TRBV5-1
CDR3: CASRVTQSDTQYF
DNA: TGCGCCAGCAGGGTTACTCAATCAGATACGCAGTATTTT

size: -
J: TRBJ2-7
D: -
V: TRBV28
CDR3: CASSLYRSYEQYF
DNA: TGTGCCAGCAGTTTATACAGGTCCTACGAGCAGTACTTC

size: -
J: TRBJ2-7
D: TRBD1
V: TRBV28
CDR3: CASRGQGLSYEQYF
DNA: TGTGCCAGCAGGGGACAGGGGCTCTCCTACGAGCAGTACTTC

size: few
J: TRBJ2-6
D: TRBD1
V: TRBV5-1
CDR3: CASSSDRAGANVLTF
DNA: TGCGCCAGCAGCTCGGACAGGGCTGGGGCCAACGTCCTGACTTTC

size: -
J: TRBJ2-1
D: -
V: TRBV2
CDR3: CASSEGEEQFF
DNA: TGTGCCAGCAGTGAGGGAGAGGAGCAGTTCTTC

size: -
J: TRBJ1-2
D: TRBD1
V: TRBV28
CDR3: CASKTGRHYGYTF
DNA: TGTGCCAGCAAGACAGGGCGTCACTATGGCTACACCTTC

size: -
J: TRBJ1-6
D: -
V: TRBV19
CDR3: CASSIEGADNSPLHF
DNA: TGTGCCAGTAGTATAGAGGGGGCGGATAATTCACCCCTCCACTTT

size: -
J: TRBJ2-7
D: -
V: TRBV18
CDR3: CASSRSGSGGEQYF
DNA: TGTGCCAGCTCACGGTCGGGGTCCGGGGGCGAGCAGTACTTC

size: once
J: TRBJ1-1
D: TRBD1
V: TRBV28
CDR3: CASSLMTGIHTEAFF
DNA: TGTGCCAGCAGTTTAATGACAGGGATTCACACTGAAGCTTTCTTT

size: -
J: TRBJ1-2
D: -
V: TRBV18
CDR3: CASSPTEGSNYGYTF
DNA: TGTGCCAGCTCACCCACGGAGGGCTCTAACTATGGCTACACCTTC

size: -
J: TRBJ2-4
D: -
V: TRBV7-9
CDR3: CSSSTGREPKNIQYF
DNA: TGTTCCAGCAGCACAGGGAGGGAACCCAAAAACATTCAGTACTTC

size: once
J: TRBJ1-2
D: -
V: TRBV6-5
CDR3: CASSPRQAGGYTF
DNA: TGTGCCAGCAGTCCCAGACAGGCGGGTGGCTACACCTTC

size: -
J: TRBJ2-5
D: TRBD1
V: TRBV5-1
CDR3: CASSGGGTGAQETQYF
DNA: TGCGCCAGCAGCGGGGGGGGGACAGGGGCCCAAGAGACCCAGTACTTC

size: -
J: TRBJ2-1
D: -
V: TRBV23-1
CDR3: CASSQWGGPSYNEQFF
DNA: TGCGCCAGCAGTCAATGGGGGGGCCCCTCCTACAATGAGCAGTTCTTC

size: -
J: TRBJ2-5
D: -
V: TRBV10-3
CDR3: CAISEDRNQETQYF
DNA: TGTGCCATCAGTGAGGACAGGAATCAAGAGACCCAGTACTTC

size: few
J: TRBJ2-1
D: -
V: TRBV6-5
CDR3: CASSYRGAIGTVGQFF
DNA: TGTGCCAGCAGTTACAGGGGAGCCATTGGGACTGTTGGGCAGTTCTTC

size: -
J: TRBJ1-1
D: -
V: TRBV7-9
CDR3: CASSLTSSNTEAFF
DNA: TGTGCCAGCAGCTTAACCAGTTCGAACACTGAAGCTTTCTTT

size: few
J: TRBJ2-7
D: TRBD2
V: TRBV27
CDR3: CASSLGGGEYEQYF
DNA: TGTGCCAGCAGTTTAGGCGGGGGGGAGTACGAGCAGTACTTC

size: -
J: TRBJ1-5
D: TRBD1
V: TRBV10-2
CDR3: CASSGTGAYSNQPQHF
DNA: TGCGCCAGCAGTGGAACAGGGGCCTATAGCAATCAGCCCCAGCATTTT

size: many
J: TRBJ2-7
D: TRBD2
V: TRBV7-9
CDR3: CASSLARGGSSYEQYF
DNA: TGTGCCAGCAGCTTAGCGCGAGGCGGGAGCTCCTACGAGCAGTACTTC

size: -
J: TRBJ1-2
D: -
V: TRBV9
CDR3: CASSVDINYGYTF
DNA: TGTGCCAGCAGCGTCGACATTAACTATGGCTACACCTTC

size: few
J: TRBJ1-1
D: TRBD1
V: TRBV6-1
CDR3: CASSGWTGRSDTEAFF
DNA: TGTGCCAGCAGTGGGTGGACAGGGCGTTCGGACACTGAAGCTTTCTTT

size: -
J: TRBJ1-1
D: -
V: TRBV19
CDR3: CARLTGTGTEAFF
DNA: TGTGCCAGACTCACAGGGACGGGCACTGAAGCTTTCTTT

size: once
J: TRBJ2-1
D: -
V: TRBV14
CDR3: CASSQEASLSEQFF
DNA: TGTGCCAGCAGCCAAGAGGCTAGCCTTAGTGAGCAGTTCTTC

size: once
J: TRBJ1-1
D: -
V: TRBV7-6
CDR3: CASSLAGGNTEAFF
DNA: TGTGCCAGCAGCTTAGCTGGCGGAAACACTGAAGCTTTCTTT

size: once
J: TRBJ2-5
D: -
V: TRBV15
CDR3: CATSSTGTETQYF
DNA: TGTGCCACCAGCAGCACAGGGACGGAGACCCAGTACTTC

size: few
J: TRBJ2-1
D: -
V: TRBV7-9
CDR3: CASSLRGEQFF
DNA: TGTGCCAGCAGCTTAAGGGGTGAGCAGTTCTTC

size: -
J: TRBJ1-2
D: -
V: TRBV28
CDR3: CASSHITDSQQHTF
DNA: TGTGCCAGCAGCCATATTACGGACAGCCAACAGCACACCTTC

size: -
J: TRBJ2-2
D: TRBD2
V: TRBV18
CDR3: CASSPRLAEINTGELFF
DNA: TGTGCCAGCTCACCAAGACTAGCGGAGATAAACACCGGGGAGCTGTTTTTT

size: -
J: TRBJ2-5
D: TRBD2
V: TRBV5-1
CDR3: CATRGTSSSETQYF
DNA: TGCGCCACCAGAGGGACTAGCAGTTCAGAGACCCAGTACTTC

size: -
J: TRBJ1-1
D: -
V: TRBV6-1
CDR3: CASTGKPNTEAFF
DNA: TGTGCCAGCACGGGAAAACCGAACACTGAAGCTTTCTTT

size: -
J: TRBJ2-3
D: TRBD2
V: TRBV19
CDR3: CASSGLAGRYTDTQYF
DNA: TGTGCCAGTAGTGGACTAGCGGGGCGATACACAGATACGCAGTATTTT

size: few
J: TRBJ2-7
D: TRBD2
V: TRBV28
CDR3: CATKESGRVTYEQYF
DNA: TGTGCCACCAAGGAGAGCGGGAGGGTCACCTACGAGCAGTACTTC

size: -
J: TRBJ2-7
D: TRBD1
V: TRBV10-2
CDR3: CASRETGVLLEQYF
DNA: TGCGCCAGCAGAGAAACAGGGGTCCTCCTCGAGCAGTACTTC

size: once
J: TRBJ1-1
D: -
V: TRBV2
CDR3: CASSVTTNTEAFF
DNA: TGTGCCAGCAGTGTTACCACTAACACTGAAGCTTTCTTT

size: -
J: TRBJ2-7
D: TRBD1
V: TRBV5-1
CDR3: CASSLAVSGTGIYEQYF
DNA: TGCGCCAGCAGCTTGGCCGTATCCGGGACAGGAATATACGAGCAGTACTTC

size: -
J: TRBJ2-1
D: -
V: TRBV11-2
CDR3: CASSLGLLAQTDEQFF
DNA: TGTGCCAGCAGCTTAGGTCTACTAGCCCAAACGGATGAGCAGTTCTTC

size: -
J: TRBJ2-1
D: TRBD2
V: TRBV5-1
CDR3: CASSLAGLVINEQFF
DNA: TGCGCCAGCAGCTTGGCGGGACTAGTAATAAATGAGCAGTTCTTC

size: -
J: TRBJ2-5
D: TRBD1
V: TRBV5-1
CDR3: CASSVATGGGETQYF
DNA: TGCGCCAGCAGCGTGGCGACAGGGGGTGGGGAGACCCAGTACTTC

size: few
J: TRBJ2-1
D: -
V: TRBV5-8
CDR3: CASSLQLRSAYNEQFF
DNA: TGTGCCAGCAGCTTGCAGTTGAGGAGCGCCTACAATGAGCAGTTCTTC

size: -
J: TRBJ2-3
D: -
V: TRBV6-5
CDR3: CASGRDFLDTQYF
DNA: TGTGCCAGCGGTAGGGACTTCTTAGATACGCAGTATTTT

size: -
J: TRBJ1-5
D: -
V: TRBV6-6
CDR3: CASSTQGNQPQHF
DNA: TGTGCCAGCAGTACCCAGGGAAATCAGCCCCAGCATTTT

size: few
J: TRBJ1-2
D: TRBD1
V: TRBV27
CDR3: CASSLTAQGSYGYTF
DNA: TGTGCCAGCAGTTTAACGGCACAGGGGAGCTATGGCTACACCTTC

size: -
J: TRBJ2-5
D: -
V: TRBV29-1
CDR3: CSVETGETQYF
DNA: TGCAGCGTGGAAACAGGAGAGACCCAGTACTTC

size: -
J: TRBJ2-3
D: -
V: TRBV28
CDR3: CASRIYSDTQYF
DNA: TGTGCCAGCAGGATCTATTCAGATACGCAGTATTTT

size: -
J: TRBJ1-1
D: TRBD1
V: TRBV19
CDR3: CASSEGTGGKKAFF
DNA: TGTGCCAGTAGTGAAGGGACAGGGGGCAAAAAAGCTTTCTTT

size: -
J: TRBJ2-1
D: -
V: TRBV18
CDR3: CASSPNPGGLNEQFF
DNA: TGTGCCAGCTCACCAAACCCTGGGGGCCTCAATGAGCAGTTCTTC

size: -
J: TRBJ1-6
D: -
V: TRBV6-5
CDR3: CASSYSRLGPSSPLHF
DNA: TGTGCCAGCAGTTACTCACGTTTGGGGCCAAGCTCACCCCTCCACTTT

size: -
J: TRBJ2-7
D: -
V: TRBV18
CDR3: CASSPISGGYEQYF
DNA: TGTGCCAGCTCACCAATCTCCGGAGGTTACGAGCAGTACTTC